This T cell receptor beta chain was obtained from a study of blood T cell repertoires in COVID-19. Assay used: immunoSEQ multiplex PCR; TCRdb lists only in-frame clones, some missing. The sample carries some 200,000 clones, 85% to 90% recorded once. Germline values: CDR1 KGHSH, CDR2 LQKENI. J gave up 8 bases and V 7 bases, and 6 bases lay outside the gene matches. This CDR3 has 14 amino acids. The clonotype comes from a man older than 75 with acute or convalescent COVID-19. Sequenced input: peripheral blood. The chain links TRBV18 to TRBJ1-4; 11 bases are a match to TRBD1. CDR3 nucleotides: TGTGCCAGCTTTGGACAGGGGGCGCACGAAAAACTGTTTTTT. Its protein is CASFGQGAHEKLFF.